This TCR beta chain emerged from a study of T cells after yellow fever vaccination. Study observations and caveats: Researchers noted that a small share of clonotypes showed up in both CD4 and CD8 compartments.

V was pared by 8 bases and J by 2 bases, with 6 bases of the junction left unmatched. The CDR3 loop spans 16 amino acids. CDR1 and CDR2 (germline): SNHLY, FYNNEI. One entry per CDR3 protein, called by TCRdb with MiXCR from the 5' RACE reads. The table includes over 300,000 distinct CDR3 sequences, approximately 4% detected once. In its sample, this clonotype was seen a few times. The antigen remains unidentified. This receptor was identified in a man aged 18 to 29 who received the YFV17D yellow fever vaccine. The chain combines TRBV2 with TRBJ2-2; TRBD2 matches 12 bases. The material sequenced was PBMCs, taken 5 days after the yellow fever booster vaccination. The CDR3: CASQTSGGSNTGELFF. The CDR3 DNA sequence: TGTGCCAGCCAGACTAGCGGGGGTTCCAACACCGGGGAGCTGTTTTTT.